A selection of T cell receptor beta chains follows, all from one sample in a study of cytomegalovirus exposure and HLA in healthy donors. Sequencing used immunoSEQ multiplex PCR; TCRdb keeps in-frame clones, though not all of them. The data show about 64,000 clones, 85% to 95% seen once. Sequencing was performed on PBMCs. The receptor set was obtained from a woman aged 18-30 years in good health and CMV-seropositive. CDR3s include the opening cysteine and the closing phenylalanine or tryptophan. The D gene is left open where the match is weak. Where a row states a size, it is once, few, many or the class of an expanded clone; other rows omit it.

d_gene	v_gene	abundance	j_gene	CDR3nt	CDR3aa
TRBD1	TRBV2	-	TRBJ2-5	TGTGCCAGCAGTTTGACAGGGGGCCCAGAGACCCAGTACTTC	CASSLTGGPETQYF
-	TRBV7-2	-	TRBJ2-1	TGTGCCAGCAGCCCCCTAGGTGAGCAGTTCTTC	CASSPLGEQFF
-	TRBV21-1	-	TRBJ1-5	TGTGCCAGCAGCGTCCCGGGACTCCCTGTTCGATATAGCAATCAGCCCCAGCATTTT	CASSVPGLPVRYSNQPQHF
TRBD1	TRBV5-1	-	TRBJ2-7	TGCGCCAGCAGCTTGGCGCAGGGGGCGAGTGAGCAGTACTTC	CASSLAQGASEQYF
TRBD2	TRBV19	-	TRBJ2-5	TGTGCCACTTCGGGGACTAGTCAAGAGACCCAGTACTTC	CATSGTSQETQYF
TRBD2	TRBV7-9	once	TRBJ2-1	TGTGCCAGCAGCTTAGGGACTAGGGCGCCCAATGAGCAGTTCTTC	CASSLGTRAPNEQFF
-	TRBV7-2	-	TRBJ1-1	TGTGCCAGCAGATTAGGGGCAGGGATGAACACTGAAGCTTTCTTT	CASRLGAGMNTEAFF
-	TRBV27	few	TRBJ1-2	TGTGCCAGCAGTTTATCGAACCCAGGCTTTGGTCCCGGCTACACCTTC	CASSLSNPGFGPGYTF
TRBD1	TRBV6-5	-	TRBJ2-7	TGTGCCAGCAGTCTAGCAGGACAGGTAGAATACGAGCAGTACTTC	CASSLAGQVEYEQYF
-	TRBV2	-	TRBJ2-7	TGTGCCAGCAGTGGCGGACTGCTAAGCTCCTACGAGCAGTACTTC	CASSGGLLSSYEQYF
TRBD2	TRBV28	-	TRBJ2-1	TGTGCCAGCAGTAACCTGGAAATTGGGAGGGGTCGAAATGAGCAGTTCTTC	CASSNLEIGRGRNEQFF
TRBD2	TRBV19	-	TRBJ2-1	TGTGCCAGTATTCATGCGGGAGGTGGGGGGAATGAGCAGTTCTTC	CASIHAGGGGNEQFF
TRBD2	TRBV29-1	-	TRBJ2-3	TGCAGCGTTGCGGCGAGTAGCGGGAAGGCCACAGATACGCAGTATTTT	CSVAASSGKATDTQYF
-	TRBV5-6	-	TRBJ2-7	TGTGCCAGCAGCTTAGCCCGGGACATCTTGTACGAGCAGTACTTC	CASSLARDILYEQYF
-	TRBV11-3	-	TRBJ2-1	TGTGCCAGCAGCTTAGCGGGACTCAACAATGAGCAGTTCTTC	CASSLAGLNNEQFF
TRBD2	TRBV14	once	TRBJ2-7	TGTGCCAGGAGACAGCAAGCGGGACCCCCGGACCACGAGCAGTACTTC	CARRQQAGPPDHEQYF
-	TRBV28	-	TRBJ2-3	TGTGCCAGCAGCCGCAGGGGACAAGATACGCAGTATTTT	CASSRRGQDTQYF
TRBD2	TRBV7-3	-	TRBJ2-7	TGTGCCAGCAGCCCCAGCGGGAGGGATAACGAGCAGTACTTC	CASSPSGRDNEQYF
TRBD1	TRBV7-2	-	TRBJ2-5	TGTGCCAGCGGGGGACAGACATTACAAGAGACCCAGTACTTC	CASGGQTLQETQYF
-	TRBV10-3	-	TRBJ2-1	TGTGCCATCAGCACGACAGGGACTTACAATGAGCAGTTCTTC	CAISTTGTYNEQFF
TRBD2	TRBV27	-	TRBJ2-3	TGTGCCAGCAGTTCCCGACCCAATCCGAGCGGGAGTGAGGGTACGCAGTATTTT	CASSSRPNPSGSEGTQYF
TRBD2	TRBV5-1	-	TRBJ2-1	TGCGCCAGCAGCTTGGGGACTAGCGGGTACAATGAGCAGTTCTTC	CASSLGTSGYNEQFF
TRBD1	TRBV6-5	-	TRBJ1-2	TGTGCCAGCAGTTACAGGGGGACAGCTTCCCATGGCTACACCTTC	CASSYRGTASHGYTF
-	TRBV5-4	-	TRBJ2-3	TGTGCCAGCAGCCCCCCCCTAGCAGATACGCAGTATTTT	CASSPPLADTQYF
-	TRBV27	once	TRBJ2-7	TGTGCCAGCAGTAGGACAGCTACCTACGAGCAGTACTTC	CASSRTATYEQYF
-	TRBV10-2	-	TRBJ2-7	TGCGCCAGCACTGAGGACAGATCTATTAGCTACGAGCAGTACTTC	CASTEDRSISYEQYF
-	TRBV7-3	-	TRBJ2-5	TGTGCCAGCAGCTTAAACAACAAAGAGACCCAGTACTTC	CASSLNNKETQYF
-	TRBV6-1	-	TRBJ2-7	TGTGCCAGCAGTGACCACCACTTACCCGCCTACGAGCAGTACTTC	CASSDHHLPAYEQYF
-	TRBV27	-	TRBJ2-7	TGTGCCAGCAGCCTCGACAGAGCCTCCTACGAGCAGTACTTC	CASSLDRASYEQYF
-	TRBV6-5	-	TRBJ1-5	TGTGCCAGCAGTTTATCCGGTCGTAGCAATCAGCCCCAGCATTTT	CASSLSGRSNQPQHF
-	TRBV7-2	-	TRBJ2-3	TGTGCCAGCAGCTCGGGTCGAGATACGCAGTATTTT	CASSSGRDTQYF
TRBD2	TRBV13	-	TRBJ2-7	TGTGCCAGCAGCTCTCAGACTAGCGGGAGTTACGAGCAGTACTTC	CASSSQTSGSYEQYF
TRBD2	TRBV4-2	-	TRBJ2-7	TGTGCCAGCAGCCCGGGACCAAGCGGGGGGGATTCCTACGAGCAGTACTTC	CASSPGPSGGDSYEQYF
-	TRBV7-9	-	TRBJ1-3	TGTGCCAGCAGCTCGGGAAACACCATATATTTT	CASSSGNTIYF
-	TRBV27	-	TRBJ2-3	TGTGCCAGCAGTTTAAGAGGGAGCACAGATACGCAGTATTTT	CASSLRGSTDTQYF
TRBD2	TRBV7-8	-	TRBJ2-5	TGTGCCAGCAGCTTAGAAGGAGCGGGAGTCAGTGAGACCCAGTACTTC	CASSLEGAGVSETQYF
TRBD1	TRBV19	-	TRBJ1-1	TGTGCCAGTAGCCTCTCGACAGGGATGAACACTGAAGCTTTCTTT	CASSLSTGMNTEAFF
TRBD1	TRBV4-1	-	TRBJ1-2	TGCGCCAGCAGCCAAGATTGGCAGGGGGCGAGGGGCTATGGCTACACCTTC	CASSQDWQGARGYGYTF
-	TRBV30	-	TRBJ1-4	TGTGCCTGGAGAGGGCAAGGGAGGACTAAAAATGAAAAACTGTTTTTT	CAWRGQGRTKNEKLFF
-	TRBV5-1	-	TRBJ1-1	TGCGCCAGCAACCCTGGGGGAGGTGGCACTGAAGCTTTCTTT	CASNPGGGGTEAFF
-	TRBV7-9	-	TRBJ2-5	TGTGCCAGCAGTCCTGACAGCCAAGAGACCCAGTACTTC	CASSPDSQETQYF
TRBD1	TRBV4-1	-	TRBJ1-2	TGCGCCAGCAGCCCGGGACAGGGGGCAAACTATGGCTACACCTTC	CASSPGQGANYGYTF
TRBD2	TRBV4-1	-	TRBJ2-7	TGCGCCAGCAGCCCTCCCCTAGCGGGAGGGCCTGAGCAGTACTTC	CASSPPLAGGPEQYF
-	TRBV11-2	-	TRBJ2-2	TGTGCCAGCAGCCCACTACTCCGTGGCACCGGGGAGCTGTTTTTT	CASSPLLRGTGELFF
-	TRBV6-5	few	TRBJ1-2	TGTGCCAGCGGTCCGGTAGGAGGCCAGGATGGCTACACCTTC	CASGPVGGQDGYTF
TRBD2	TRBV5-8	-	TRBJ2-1	TGTGCCAGCAGCTTTGGGCTAGCGGGGATTAGGAATGAGCAGTTCTTC	CASSFGLAGIRNEQFF
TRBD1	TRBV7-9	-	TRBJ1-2	TGTGCCAGCAGAAGACAGGGGGCGGTTGATGGAGGCTACACCTTC	CASRRQGAVDGGYTF
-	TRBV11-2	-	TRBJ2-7	TGTGCCAGCAGCCGCGGGACAGCCTACGAGCAGTACTTC	CASSRGTAYEQYF
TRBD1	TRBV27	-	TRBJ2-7	TGTGCCAGCAGTCGCGGGACAGGGGACACCTACGAGCAGTACTTC	CASSRGTGDTYEQYF
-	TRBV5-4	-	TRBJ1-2	TGTGCCAGCTCCAGGGCGGGAGAGTATGGCTACACCTTC	CASSRAGEYGYTF
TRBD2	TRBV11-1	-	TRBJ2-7	TGTGCCAGCAGCTTTGGGGGCGGGAGGAACTACGAGCAGTACTTC	CASSFGGGRNYEQYF
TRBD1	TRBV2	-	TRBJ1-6	TGTGCCAGCAGACCGGGACAGGCCCCTAATTCACCCCTCCACTTT	CASRPGQAPNSPLHF